One and the same sample provided the 22 T cell receptor beta chains below, sequenced in a study of T-cell memory formation after mild COVID-19. TCRdb reanalysed the 5' RACE reads using MiXCR and keeps one entry per CDR3 protein. The sample lists 250,000 to 400,000 distinct CDR3 sequences, approximately 15% occurring once. What was sequenced was PBMCs or a T cell subset sorted from them (not recorded which). The receptors come from a man aged 18 to 35 who had mild COVID-19 (a few samples of this study predate the infection). Cell type and time point are not known.

This chain connects TRBV6-4 to TRBJ1-3; TRBD1 is a possible D gene (6 bases). Germline V lookup: CDR1 MRHNA, CDR2 SNTAGT. The CDR3 loop spans 15 amino acids. V was pared by 2 bases and J by 0 bases, with 8 bases between. The CDR3 here is CASSDEGGSGNTIYF. The CDR3 DNA sequence: TGTGCCAGCAGTGACGAGGGGGGCTCTGGAAACACCATATATTTT.

The chain employs TRBV29-1 and TRBJ2-1, with D perhaps assigned TRBD1 or TRBD2 (5 bases each). Trimming removed 7 bases from V and 7 bases from J, with 17 bases in between. The CDR3 consists of 13 residues. The germline V gene encodes CDR1 SQVTM and CDR2 ANQGSEA. CDR3 DNA: TGCAGCGCCTTAAAAGGGGACGGGAATGAGCAGTTCTTC. Residues: CSALKGDGNEQFF.

There are a few counts of this clonotype. CDR3 residues: CASSLSGTENTQYF. CDR3 bases: TGTGCCAGCAGCTTATCCGGGACGGAGAATACGCAGTATTTT. This chain connects TRBV7-6 to TRBJ2-3; D possibly uses TRBD1 or TRBD2 (5 bases each). The CDR3 is 14 amino acids. Germline V gives CDR1 SGHVS, CDR2 FNYEAQ. V shed 2 bases and J shed 7 bases, with 13 bases lying between them.

This clonotype has only a few counts. The chain joins TRBV11-1 to TRBJ2-3; D unclear. In germline, CDR1 is SGHAT, CDR2 FQDESV (reference sequence). This CDR3 contains 16 residues. Trimming took off 2 bases at V and 0 bases at J, with 12 bases between the two ends. CDR3 DNA sequence: TGTGCCAGCAGCTTATTGATGGCGGTGAGCACAGATACGCAGTATTTT. The encoded protein is CASSLLMAVSTDTQYF.

This rearrangement joins TRBV24-1 to TRBJ2-3, with D hard to call. The CDR3 spans 15 residues. V was cut by 3 bases and J by 0 bases, with 9 bases left in between. Germline-derived CDR1 and CDR2 are KGHDR and SFDVKD. The CDR3 region has the DNA TGTGCCACCAGTGATGCAACGGACAGCACAGATACGCAGTATTTT. Its translation: CATSDATDSTDTQYF.

This clonotype came up a few times. This chain links TRBV4-1 with TRBJ2-1, with D perhaps matching TRBD1 or TRBD2 (5 bases each). Trimming took 3 bases from V and 7 from J, leaving 10 bases between them. The CDR3 covers 13 residues. Per the germline V gene, CDR1 is MGHRA and CDR2 is YSYEKL. CDR3 sequence reads: CASSHQGVNEQFF. The DNA for the CDR3 is TGCGCCAGCAGCCATCAGGGAGTGAATGAGCAGTTCTTC.

The gene calls are TRBV6-2 or TRBV6-3 and TRBJ2-7, with 9 bases aligning to TRBD2. The ends lost 2 bases at V and 1 base at J; junction bases unmatched: 6. CDR3 size: 16 residues. Germline V gene sequence: CDR1 MNHEY, CDR2 SVGEGT. The CDR3 coding sequence is TGTGCCAGCAGTTACCTCCCAGCGGGGGGATCCTACGAGCAGTACTTC. This codes for CASSYLPAGGSYEQYF.

This clonotype has only a few counts. CDR3 amino acids: CASRTGATDTQYF. In DNA, the CDR3 is TGTGCCAGCAGAACAGGCGCTACAGATACGCAGTATTTT. This chain joins TRBV7-9 and TRBJ2-3; possible D gene TRBD1, 5 bases. CDR1 is SEHNR, CDR2 FQNEAQ, per germline (reference sequence). The CDR3 loop spans 13 amino acids. Trimming shortened V by 6 bases and J by 3 bases, and 10 bases separated the two germline ends.

The chain has TRBV9 and TRBJ2-3; no clear D gene. CDR3 size: 12 residues. V lost 2 bases to trimming and J lost 3 bases, with 4 bases between them. The V gene's germline CDR1 is SGDLS and CDR2 YYNGEE. The CDR3, as DNA: TGTGCCAGCAGCGTCGATACAGATACGCAGTATTTT. Residues: CASSVDTDTQYF.

In this sample, this clonotype turned up many times. This chain connects TRBV29-1 to TRBJ2-7, with 11 nucleotides matching TRBD1. The CDR3 spans 14 residues. Trimming removed 8 bases from V and 4 bases from J; junction bases left unmatched: 10. Germline loops: CDR1 SQVTM, CDR2 ANQGSEA. As DNA, the CDR3 is TGCAGCATTAGGACAGGGGGCTCCTCGTACGAGCAGTACTTC. It is translated as CSIRTGGSSYEQYF.

The rearrangement joins TRBV6-2 or TRBV6-3 to TRBJ1-2; 9 bases are shared with TRBD1. The J segment lost 2 bases and the V segment lost 5 bases, leaving 9 bases of the junction unmatched. Germline-derived CDR1 and CDR2 are MNHEY and SVGEGT. The CDR3 consists of 16 residues. The CDR3 is CASSPNPGQGNYGYTF. DNA for the CDR3: TGTGCCAGCAGTCCTAATCCGGGACAGGGCAACTATGGCTACACCTTC.

This clonotype was detected a few times. The chain recombines TRBV12-3 or TRBV12-4 with TRBJ1-2, with no clear D. Trimming removed 3 bases from V and 7 bases from J, with 9 bases in between. This CDR3 has 12 amino acids. Written as DNA, the CDR3 is TGTGCCAGCAGTTTCCAGTGGGGTGGCTACACCTTC. Amino acid sequence: CASSFQWGGYTF.

The chain joins TRBV4-1 to TRBJ2-1; D is unresolved. The length of the CDR3 is 13 residues. The germline V gene has CDR1 MGHRA and CDR2 YSYEKL. Trimming removed 1 base at V and 9 bases at J, with 10 bases between. CDR3 region: CASSQVGWAEQFF. For the CDR3, the DNA is TGCGCCAGCAGCCAAGTCGGGTGGGCTGAGCAGTTCTTC.

The genes are TRBV5-1 and TRBJ2-1; 8 bases map to TRBD2. The CDR3 contains 13 residues. Germline loops: CDR1 SGHRS, CDR2 YFSETQ. J lost 13 bases, V lost 0 bases, and 6 bases had no gene match. CDR3 residues: CASSLGSGGAQFF. For the CDR3, the DNA is TGCGCCAGCAGCTTGGGATCGGGGGGGGCCCAGTTCTTC.

This clonotype was counted many times. The chain combines TRBV7-2 with TRBJ2-5; maybe TRBD1 (6 bases). This CDR3 has 13 residues. Trimming removed 3 bases at V and 4 bases at J, with 9 bases between. Germline CDR1 reads SGHTA; CDR2 reads FQGNSA. In DNA form, the CDR3 reads TGTGCCAGCAGCTTGGGCAGGGGAGAGACCCAGTACTTC. Translated, it gives CASSLGRGETQYF.

V usage is TRBV10-2 and J usage is TRBJ2-3, with no clear D. This CDR3 spans 16 amino acids. Germline CDR1 reads WSHSY; CDR2 reads SAAADI. V lost 6 bases to trimming and J lost 4 bases, with 20 bases between them. CDR3 sequence reads: CASSGSAKSSPDTQYF. The CDR3 DNA reads as TGCGCCAGCAGCGGTTCGGCCAAGAGCAGTCCAGATACGCAGTATTTT.

This clonotype was found a few times. The CDR3 DNA is TGCGCCAGCAGCCCGACTCAGTATAGCAATCAGCCCCAGCATTTT. Encoded protein: CASSPTQYSNQPQHF. The chain carries TRBV5-1 and TRBJ1-5; D unresolved. The CDR3 runs 15 residues. Germline loops: CDR1 SGHRS, CDR2 YFSETQ. The V and J ends lost 4 bases and 0 bases respectively, with 11 bases between them.

A remark on this clonotype: A junction end diverges from the germline sequence, so it may reflect a read error. In DNA, the CDR3 is TGTGCCAGCATTCCATCGGGGGGGCTGGACTTC. It yields the protein CASIPSGGLDF. This chain links TRBV7-9 with TRBJ1-2; TRBD1 might be the D (6 bases). This CDR3 is 11 amino acids long. Germline CDR1 reads SEHNR; CDR2 reads FQNEAQ (reference sequence).

The chain has TRBV23-1 and TRBJ2-7; 8 bases are shared with TRBD1. Being an ORF, TRBV23-1 has a function that is uncertain. J was trimmed by 7 bases and V by 4 bases; bases with no gene match: 15. This CDR3 is 16 amino acids long. The CDR3 nucleotides read TGCGCCAGCAGTCCAACTCATCCCGGACAGGGCTGGGAGCAGTACGTC. It is translated as CASSPTHPGQGWEQYV.

This clonotype was found a few times. V is TRBV20-1 and J is TRBJ1-2; a weak D match, TRBD1 (6 bases). V lost 2 bases, J lost 4 bases, and 20 bases lay in between. The CDR3 is 16 amino acids. Germline CDR1 reads DFQATT; CDR2 reads SNEGSKA (reference sequence). The CDR3 reads CSARSLAGDSVYGYTF. The CDR3, as DNA: TGCAGTGCTAGATCCTTGGCAGGGGATTCGGTCTATGGCTACACCTTC.

The chain recombines TRBV20-1 with TRBJ2-1; 9 bases match TRBD2. The CDR3 loop spans 14 amino acids. Germline CDR1 reads DFQATT; CDR2 reads SNEGSKA (reference sequence). With 4 bases clipped from V and 1 base from J, the junction kept 2 bases outside the gene matches. The CDR3 nucleotides are TGCAGTGCTACAAGCGGGGGGTCCTACAATGAGCAGTTCTTC. It codes for CSATSGGSYNEQFF.

The chain carries TRBV5-1 and TRBJ2-1; D gene unclear. The CDR3 spans 12 residues. The germline gives CDR1 SGHRS, CDR2 YFSETQ. V shed 0 bases and J shed 15 bases, with 13 bases lying between them. The CDR3 sequence is CASSLDRQDRFF. CDR3 sequence (DNA): TGCGCCAGCAGCTTGGATCGCCAAGATCGGTTCTTC.